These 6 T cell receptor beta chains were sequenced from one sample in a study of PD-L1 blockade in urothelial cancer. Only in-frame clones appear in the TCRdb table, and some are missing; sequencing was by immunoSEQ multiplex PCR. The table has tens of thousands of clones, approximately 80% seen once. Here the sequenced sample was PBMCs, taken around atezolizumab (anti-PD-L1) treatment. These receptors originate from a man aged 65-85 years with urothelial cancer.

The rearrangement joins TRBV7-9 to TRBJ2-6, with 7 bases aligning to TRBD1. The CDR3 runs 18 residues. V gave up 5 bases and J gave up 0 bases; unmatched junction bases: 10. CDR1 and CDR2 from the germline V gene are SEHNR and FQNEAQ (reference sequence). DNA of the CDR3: TGTGCCAGCAGCCCAATCGAACAGGGGCCCTCTGGGGCCAACGTCCTGACTTTC. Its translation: CASSPIEQGPSGANVLTF.

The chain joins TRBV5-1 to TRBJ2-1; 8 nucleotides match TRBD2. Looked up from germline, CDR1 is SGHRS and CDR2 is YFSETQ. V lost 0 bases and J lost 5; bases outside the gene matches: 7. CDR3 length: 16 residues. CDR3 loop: CASSLGASGRNNEQFF. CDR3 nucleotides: TGCGCCAGCAGCTTGGGGGCTAGCGGGCGGAACAATGAGCAGTTCTTC.

CDR3 in amino acids: CASSEYKQGSEQFF. CDR3 nucleotide sequence: TGTGCCAGCAGTGAATATAAGCAGGGTAGCGAGCAGTTCTTC. The rearrangement links TRBV25-1 to TRBJ2-1, with TRBD1 as a possible D gene (5 bases). The germline V gene has CDR1 MGHDK and CDR2 SYGVNS. The CDR3 contains 14 residues. Deletions cut 0 bases from V and 10 bases from J, with 13 bases between.

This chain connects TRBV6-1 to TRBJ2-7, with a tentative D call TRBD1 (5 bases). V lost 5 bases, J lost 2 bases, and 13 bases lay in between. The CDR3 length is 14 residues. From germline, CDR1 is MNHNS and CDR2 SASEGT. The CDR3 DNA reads TGTGCCAGCAGTCCGACAGTACAAACCTACGAGCAGTACTTC. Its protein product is CASSPTVQTYEQYF.

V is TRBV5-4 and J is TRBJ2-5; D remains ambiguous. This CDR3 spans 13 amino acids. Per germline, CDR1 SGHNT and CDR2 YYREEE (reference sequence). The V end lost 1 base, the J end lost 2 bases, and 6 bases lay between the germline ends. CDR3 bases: TGTGCCAGCAGCTTGCACGGGCAAGAGACCCAGTACTTC. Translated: CASSLHGQETQYF.

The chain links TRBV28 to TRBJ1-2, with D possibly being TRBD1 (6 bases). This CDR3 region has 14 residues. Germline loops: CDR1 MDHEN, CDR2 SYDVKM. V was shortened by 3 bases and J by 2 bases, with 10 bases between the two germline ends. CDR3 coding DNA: TGTGCCAGCAGTTTGAGCGGACAGAACTATGGCTACACCTTC. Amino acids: CASSLSGQNYGYTF.